This TCR beta chain was found in a study of type 1 regulatory T cells. Whole-study context: An in vitro protocol generated T-allo10, a Tr1-enriched, alloantigen-specific CD4 T cell product.

T-allo10 cells from the graft donor were described as anergic, host-alloantigen-specific, and alloantigen-specific suppressors. A single count supports this clonotype. Its antigen is not identified. This may come from a read error, since a much larger clone is one base off. The germline V gene has CDR1 KGHSH and CDR2 LQKENI. The CDR3 contains 14 residues. TCRdb used MiXCR to reprocess the reads, holding one entry per CDR3 protein. The data contain 25,000 or so distinct CDR3 sequences, 72% of them singletons. The TCR originated in a human donor in good health. Sequencing was done on a sample of cultured T cells, either the whole culture or a sorted T cell fraction (not recorded which). Specified subset: Tr1-enriched cell product generated in vitro against host alloantigens. V and J are TRBV18 and TRBJ2-2; TRBD1 aligns across 8 bases. CDR3: CASSRDRSTGKLFF. The CDR3 DNA follows: TGTGCCAGCTCTCGGGACAGGAGCACCGGGAAGCTGTTTTTT.